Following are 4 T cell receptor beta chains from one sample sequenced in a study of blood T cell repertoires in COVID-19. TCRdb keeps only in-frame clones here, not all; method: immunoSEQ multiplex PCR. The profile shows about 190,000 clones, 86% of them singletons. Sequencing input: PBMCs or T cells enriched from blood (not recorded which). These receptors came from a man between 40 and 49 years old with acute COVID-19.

The CDR3 coding sequence is TGTGCCAGCTCGGTAGGGGGACAGTCGAACACTGAAGCTTTCTTT. Translated, it gives CASSVGGQSNTEAFF. The rearrangement uses TRBV18 and TRBJ1-1, with 7 positions matching TRBD1. CDR3 length: 15 residues. The V and J ends lost 6 bases and 1 base, in that order; junction bases with no gene match: 8. Germline V gives CDR1 KGHSH, CDR2 LQKENI.

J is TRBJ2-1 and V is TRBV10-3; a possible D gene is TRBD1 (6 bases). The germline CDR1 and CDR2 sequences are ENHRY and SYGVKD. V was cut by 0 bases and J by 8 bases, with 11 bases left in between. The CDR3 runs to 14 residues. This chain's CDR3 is CAISESTHRDEQFF. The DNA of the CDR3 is TGTGCCATCAGTGAGTCGACTCACAGGGATGAGCAGTTCTTC.

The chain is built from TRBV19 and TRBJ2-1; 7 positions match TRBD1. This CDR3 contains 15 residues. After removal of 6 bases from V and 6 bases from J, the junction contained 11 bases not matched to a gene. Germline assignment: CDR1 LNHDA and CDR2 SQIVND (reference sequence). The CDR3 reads CASRRKGASLNEQFF. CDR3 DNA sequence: TGTGCCAGTAGGAGGAAGGGGGCCTCCCTCAATGAGCAGTTCTTC. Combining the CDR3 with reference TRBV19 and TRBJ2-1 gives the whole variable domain DGGITQSPKYLFRKEGQNVTLSCEQNLNHDAMYWYRQDPGQGLRLIYYSQIVNDFQKGDIAEGYSVSREKKESFPLTVTSAQKNPTAFYLCASRRKGASLNEQFFGPGTRLTVL.

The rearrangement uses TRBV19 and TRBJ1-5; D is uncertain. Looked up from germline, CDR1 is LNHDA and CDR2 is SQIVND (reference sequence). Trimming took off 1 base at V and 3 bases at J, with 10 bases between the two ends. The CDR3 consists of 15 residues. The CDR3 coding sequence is TGTGCCAGTAGTATAGCGATCAGTTACAATCAGCCCCAGCATTTT. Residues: CASSIAISYNQPQHF.